This T cell receptor (beta chain) was observed in a study of sequential checkpoint blockade in melanoma. Study-level information: Both treatment sequences were followed by maintenance nivolumab.

Stated treatment: randomized to nivolumab then ipilimumab (arm A) or the reverse (arm B). None of the patients previously received DNA-damaging chemotherapy. PBMC sorting kept live CD3+CD8+ cells without CD19 or CD56. Germline-derived CDR1 and CDR2 are KGHSH and LQKENI. CDR3 length: 14 residues. Trimming at V came to 7 bases and at J to 4 bases, leaving 5 bases not matched to a gene. Only in-frame clones appear in the TCRdb table, and some are missing; sequencing was by immunoSEQ multiplex PCR. The table includes tens of thousands of clones, 70% to 90% detected once. Sequencing was performed on CD8+ T cells sorted from blood (inferred from file names), taken from a patient given nivolumab and ipilimumab in sequence. The V gene is TRBV18, the J gene TRBJ1-2, with 11 positions matching TRBD1. The TCR was taken from a human donor with melanoma. CDR3 region: CASLPGTGGYGYTF. The CDR3 nucleotides are TGTGCCAGCTTACCGGGGACAGGGGGCTATGGCTACACCTTC.